Here is one TCR beta chain with its context. The CDR3 runs to 15 residues. V gave up 4 bases and J gave up 8 bases; unmatched junction bases: 12. Germline V gene lookup returns CDR1 SGHDT and CDR2 YYEEEE. Each CDR3 protein gets one entry after TCRdb re-called the 5' RACE reads with MiXCR. In the table there are tens of thousands of distinct CDR3 sequences, roughly 30% of which are singletons. V gene TRBV5-6 combines with J gene TRBJ1-2, with TRBD1 matching over 9 bases. This receptor was taken from a female donor with breast cancer. The specimen was naive CD4+ T cells sorted from blood. Subset denoted: naive CD4+ T cells, CD4+CD45RA+CD25-. The CDR3 region has the DNA TGTGCCAGCAGCCTTCCTCAGGACAGGGGCGGCGGCTACACCTTC. Translation gives CASSLPQDRGGGYTF.